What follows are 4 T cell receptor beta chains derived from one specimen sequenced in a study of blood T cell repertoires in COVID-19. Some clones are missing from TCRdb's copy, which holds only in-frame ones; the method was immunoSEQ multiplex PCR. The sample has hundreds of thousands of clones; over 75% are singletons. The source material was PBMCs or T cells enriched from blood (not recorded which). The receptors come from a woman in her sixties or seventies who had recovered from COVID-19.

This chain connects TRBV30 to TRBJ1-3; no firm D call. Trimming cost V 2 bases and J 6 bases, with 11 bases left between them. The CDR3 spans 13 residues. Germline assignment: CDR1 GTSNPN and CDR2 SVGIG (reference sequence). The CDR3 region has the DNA TGTGCCTGGAGTCCCGGGATGGAAAACACCATATATTTT. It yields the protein CAWSPGMENTIYF.

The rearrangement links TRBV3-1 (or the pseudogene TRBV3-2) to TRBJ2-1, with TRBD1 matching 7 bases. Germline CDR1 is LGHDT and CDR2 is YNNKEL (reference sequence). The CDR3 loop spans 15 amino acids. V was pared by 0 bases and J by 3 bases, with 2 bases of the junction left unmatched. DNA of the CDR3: TGTGCCAGCAGCCAAGACTGGGACAGCTACAATGAGCAGTTCTTC. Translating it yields CASSQDWDSYNEQFF.

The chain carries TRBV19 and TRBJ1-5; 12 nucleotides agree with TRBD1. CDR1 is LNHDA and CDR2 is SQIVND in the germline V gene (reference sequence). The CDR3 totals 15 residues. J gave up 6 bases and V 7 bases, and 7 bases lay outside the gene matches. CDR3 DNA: TGTGCCAGTAATACCGGGACAGGGGGCCGTCAGCCCCAGCATTTT. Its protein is CASNTGTGGRQPQHF.

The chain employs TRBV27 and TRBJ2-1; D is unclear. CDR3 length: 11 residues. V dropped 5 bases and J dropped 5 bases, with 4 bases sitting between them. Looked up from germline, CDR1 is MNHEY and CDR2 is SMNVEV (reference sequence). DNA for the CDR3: TGTGCCAGCAGTCTCCACAATGAGCAGTTCTTC. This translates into CASSLHNEQFF.